These 8 T cell receptor beta chains originate from one sample sequenced in a study of graft-versus-host responses after intestinal transplantation. TCRdb's copy holds only in-frame clones and misses some; the assay was immunoSEQ multiplex PCR. The sample carries 15,000 to 20,000 clones, under 40% recorded once. This specimen was alloreactive CD4+ T cells from a mixed lymphocyte reaction culture, taken before transplantation. Sample subset: CFSE-low proliferating T cells sorted from approximately 6-day pre-transplant mixed lymphocyte reaction (GvH or HvG direction). These receptors were collected from a human patient who was an organ donor for intestinal transplantation.

The chain uses TRBV25-1 and TRBJ2-5, with TRBD1 identical over 8 bases. The V gene end was trimmed by 2 bases and the J gene end by 4 bases; junction bases not matched to a gene: 6. CDR1 is MGHDK, CDR2 SYGVNS, per germline. The CDR3 has 15 residues. The CDR3 coding sequence is TGTGCCAGCAGTGAAGGGCGGACAGGGAGAGAGACCCAGTACTTC. Its translation is CASSEGRTGRETQYF.

This clone showed up just a few times. This rearrangement joins TRBV7-9 to TRBJ2-3; D is perhaps TRBD1 (6 bases). Trimming cost V 2 bases and J 8 bases, with 20 bases left between them. The CDR3 length is 16 residues. Germline assignment: CDR1 SEHNR and CDR2 FQNEAQ (reference sequence). The CDR3 coding sequence is TGTGCCAGCAGCTTACCGGGACAAAGACAAGGGGGTACGCAGTATTTT. It yields the protein CASSLPGQRQGGTQYF.

The chain employs TRBV6-5 and TRBJ1-6; D gene ambiguous. The CDR3 consists of 12 residues. Germline CDR1 and CDR2: MNHEY and SVGAGI. The V end was cut by 7 bases, the J end by 14 bases, with 15 bases between. The CDR3, as DNA: TGTGCCAGCAACATCCCGGCGGAAACCCTCCACTTT. Encoded protein: CASNIPAETLHF.

The chain is built from TRBV14 and TRBJ2-1; D gene unclear. This CDR3 has 15 amino acids. Trimming removed 3 bases from V and 0 bases from J, with 9 bases in between. Per the germline V gene, CDR1 is SGHDN and CDR2 is FVKESK. CDR3 in DNA: TGTGCCAGCAGCCAGAGGCTTAGCTCCTACAATGAGCAGTTCTTC. Translated, it gives CASSQRLSSYNEQFF.

The chain has TRBV10-3 and TRBJ2-7, with a possible D match to TRBD2 (6 bases). The CDR3 is made up of 16 amino acids. The germline V and J ends were trimmed by 0 bases and 3 bases, with 15 bases remaining between them. Germline lookup yields CDR1 ENHRY and CDR2 SYGVKD. The CDR3 nucleotides are TGTGCCATCAGTGAGTCTTACGGGGGAGGCGGCTACGAGCAGTACTTC. Its translation is CAISESYGGGGYEQYF.

The chain uses TRBV20-1 and TRBJ2-1; 8 nucleotides agree with TRBD1. The germline V gene has CDR1 DFQATT and CDR2 SNEGSKA (reference sequence). Unmatched junction bases numbered 10, after V lost 6 bases and J lost 15 bases. The CDR3 consists of 11 residues. Here the CDR3 DNA reads TGCAGTGCCCACACCGGGACAGGTGTGTTCTTC. Translating gives CSAHTGTGVFF.

The chain combines TRBV28 with TRBJ2-6, with 7 bases matching TRBD1. The CDR3 spans 17 residues. Germline V gene sequence: CDR1 MDHEN, CDR2 SYDVKM. V shed 4 bases and J 1 base; nucleotides not matched to a gene: 7. CDR3: CASSSPGQISGANVLTF. CDR3 nucleotides: TGTGCCAGCAGTTCGCCGGGACAGATATCTGGGGCCAACGTCCTGACTTTC. The entire variable domain, with the rest obtained from reference TRBV28 and TRBJ2-6, is as follows: DVKVTQSSRYLVKRTGEKVFLECVQDMDHENMFWYRQDPGLGLRLIYFSYDVKMKEKGDIPEGYSVSREKKERFSLILESASTNQTSMYLCASSSPGQISGANVLTFGAGSRLTVL.

In its sample, this clone was seen a few times. The chain carries TRBV4-1 and TRBJ2-1, with a possible D match to TRBD2 (6 bases). This CDR3 spans 17 amino acids. The germline gives CDR1 MGHRA, CDR2 YSYEKL. Trimming pared 0 bases from V and 3 bases from J, leaving 15 bases between. CDR3 in amino acids: CASSQDGGRAGYNEQFF. The CDR3 DNA is TGCGCCAGCAGCCAAGATGGAGGTAGAGCGGGCTACAATGAGCAGTTCTTC.